Following are 17 T cell receptor beta chains from one sample sequenced in a study of T cell changes during pregnancy in multiple sclerosis. Profiled with immunoSEQ multiplex PCR; TCRdb holds only in-frame clones, not every one. The table records about 46,000 clones, approximately 90% of them present only once. Source: CD4+ T cells from peripheral blood mononuclear cells, taken after pregnancy. These TCRs come from a female donor with multiple sclerosis, enrolled in a pregnancy study.

Concerning this clone itself: Other DNA variants within this sample encode the same CDR3. The V and J genes are TRBV5-1 and TRBJ2-3, with D possibly TRBD2 on 5 matching bases. V was cut by 1 base and J by 1 base, with 10 bases left in between. Per the germline V gene, CDR1 is SGHRS and CDR2 is YFSETQ. The CDR3 extends over 15 amino acids. The CDR3 nucleotides are TGCGCCAGCAGCTTGCGCGGGTTAGGCACAGATACGCAGTATTTT. This encodes CASSLRGLGTDTQYF.

This clone came up once. The V and J genes are TRBV7-8 and TRBJ2-2; D ambiguous. The germline gives CDR1 SGHVS, CDR2 FQNEAQ. V was pared by 0 bases and J by 5 bases, with 7 bases between. This CDR3 has 14 amino acids. The CDR3 DNA reads TGTGCCAGCAGCTTAGCATCCAGGACCGGGGAGCTGTTTTTT. It encodes CASSLASRTGELFF.

The chain links TRBV9 to TRBJ2-2; tentative D call: TRBD1 (5 bases). Germline CDR1 reads SGDLS; CDR2 reads YYNGEE. V shed 1 base and J shed 5 bases, with 9 bases lying between them. The CDR3 is made up of 14 amino acids. The CDR3 sequence: CASSVSGRTGELFF. CDR3 nucleotides: TGTGCCAGCAGCGTATCAGGGCGAACCGGGGAGCTGTTTTTT.

V gene TRBV25-1 combines with J gene TRBJ1-5, with TRBD1 as a possible D gene (5 bases). The germline V gene encodes CDR1 MGHDK and CDR2 SYGVNS. The germline V and J ends were trimmed by 6 bases and 8 bases, with 11 bases remaining between them. The length of the CDR3 is 12 residues. The CDR3 region has the DNA TGTGCCAGCAGGCAGGGTTTAGAGCCCCAGCATTTT. Translated, it gives CASRQGLEPQHF.

This rearrangement joins TRBV19 to TRBJ2-2; 11 bases align to TRBD2. CDR1 and CDR2 (germline): LNHDA, SQIVND (reference sequence). Trimming removed 5 bases from V and 5 bases from J; junction bases left unmatched: 16. The length of the CDR3 is 19 residues. The chain's CDR3 is CASSPRRGSGRARTGELFF. The CDR3, as DNA: TGTGCCAGTAGTCCCCGCCGGGGTAGCGGGAGGGCCCGAACCGGGGAGCTGTTTTTT.

The rearrangement uses TRBV28 and TRBJ2-7; 10 bases are shared with TRBD1. CDR1 MDHEN and CDR2 SYDVKM come from the germline V gene. V shed 3 bases and J 7 bases; nucleotides not matched to a gene: 6. The CDR3 is 14 amino acids. CDR3 nucleotide sequence: TGTGCCAGCAGTTTCGACAGGGGGCTCGGGGAGCAGTACTTC. Protein sequence: CASSFDRGLGEQYF.

CDR3 sequence: CASTSGGTRTDTQYF. The CDR3 DNA reads as TGTGCCAGCACATCGGGCGGGACTCGAACAGATACGCAGTATTTT. J is TRBJ2-3 and V is TRBV27; D may be TRBD2 (6 bases). Germline values: CDR1 MNHEY, CDR2 SMNVEV (reference sequence). The CDR3 covers 15 residues. V dropped 7 bases and J dropped 3 bases, with 17 bases sitting between them.

The gene calls are TRBV19 and TRBJ1-3; 7 bases match TRBD1. V was pared by 6 bases and J by 0 bases, with 5 bases of the junction left unmatched. The CDR3 is 15 amino acids. CDR1 LNHDA and CDR2 SQIVND come from the germline V gene (reference sequence). In nucleotides, the CDR3 is TGTGCCAGTAGCGCTACAGGGGCCTCTGGAAACACCATATATTTT. Protein: CASSATGASGNTIYF.

The chain recombines TRBV27 with TRBJ1-2; 8 nucleotides agree with TRBD1. V lost 4 bases, J lost 2 bases, and 6 bases stayed unmatched. In germline, CDR1 is MNHEY, CDR2 SMNVEV (reference sequence). CDR3 length equals 15 residues. In DNA, the CDR3 is TGTGCCAGCAGTTCAGCCGGGACAGGCAACTATGGCTACACCTTC. Its protein is CASSSAGTGNYGYTF.

The chain has TRBV11-2 and TRBJ2-3, with D perhaps TRBD2 (7 bases). The germline V gene has CDR1 SGHAT and CDR2 FQNNGV. This CDR3 region has 18 residues. The ends were cut back, 5 bases at V and 0 bases at J, with 21 bases in the middle. The CDR3 nucleotides read TGTGCCAGCAGCCTTAGGGGGGGCGGCAGTCTTAGCACAGATACGCAGTATTTT. This translates into CASSLRGGGSLSTDTQYF.

This chain connects TRBV2 to TRBJ1-1; weak D call: TRBD1 (6 bases). Germline CDR1 and CDR2: SNHLY and FYNNEI. The CDR3 is 14 residues long. The V end was cut by 6 bases, the J end by 5 bases, with 16 bases between. The CDR3 nucleotides read TGTGCCAGCAGGCCAAAACAGGGATCAACTGAAGCTTTCTTT. It translates to CASRPKQGSTEAFF. Full variable domain (outside the CDR3, taken from reference TRBV2 and TRBJ1-1): EPEVTQTPSHQVTQMGQEVILRCVPISNHLYFYWYRQILGQKVEFLVSFYNNEISEKSEIFDDQFSVERPDGSNFTLKIRSTKLEDSAMYFCASRPKQGSTEAFFGQGTRLTVV.

This chain uses TRBV28 with TRBJ2-6, with D maybe TRBD2 (6 bases). The germline gives CDR1 MDHEN, CDR2 SYDVKM. The CDR3 runs to 17 residues. V was cut by 5 bases and J by 2 bases, with 16 bases left in between. The CDR3 region is CASSPPTRLTGANVLTF. For the CDR3, the DNA is TGTGCCAGCAGTCCACCGACTAGGCTCACTGGGGCCAACGTCCTGACTTTC.

CDR3 in DNA: TGTGCCAGCAGGGATTTAAAGGGGGACCACGGGGAGCTGTTTTTT. This translates into CASRDLKGDHGELFF. The genes are TRBV6-6 and TRBJ2-2; TRBD1 is a possible D gene (6 bases). V gave up 6 bases and J gave up 7 bases, with 18 bases separating them. Germline CDR1 and CDR2: MNHNY and SVGAGI (reference sequence). There are 15 residues in the CDR3.

CDR3 in amino acids: CASSIGRDRVHEQYF. CDR3 DNA sequence: TGTGCCAGTAGTATCGGGAGGGACAGGGTGCACGAGCAGTACTTC. This chain joins TRBV19 and TRBJ2-7; maybe TRBD1 (9 bases). Trimming stripped 3 bases from V and 5 bases from J, with 17 bases between. CDR3 length: 15 residues. Germline loops: CDR1 LNHDA, CDR2 SQIVND (reference sequence).

The chain couples TRBV6-6 to TRBJ1-4; D remains unclear. Germline CDR1 and CDR2: MNHNY and SVGAGI (reference sequence). CDR3 length equals 13 residues. With 8 bases removed from V and 3 bases from J, the gap between germline ends came to 10 bases. Here the CDR3 DNA reads TGTGCCAGCCAGGAGGCCTCTAATGAAAAACTGTTTTTT. Amino acid sequence: CASQEASNEKLFF.

V and J are TRBV9 and TRBJ2-1, with 7 bases fitting TRBD1. With 0 bases clipped from V and 4 bases from J, the junction kept 4 bases outside the gene matches. Germline-derived CDR1 and CDR2 are SGDLS and YYNGEE. This CDR3 is built from 15 residues. CDR3 in DNA: TGTGCCAGCAGCGTAGCAGGGGGTGAGTACAATGAGCAGTTCTTC. It yields the protein CASSVAGGEYNEQFF. Full variable domain (missing parts from reference TRBV9 and TRBJ2-1): DSGVTQTPKHLITATGQRVTLRCSPRSGDLSVYWYQQSLDQGLQFLIQYYNGEERAKGNILERFSAQQFPDLHSELNLSSLELGDSALYFCASSVAGGEYNEQFFGPGTRLTVL.

The chain recombines TRBV5-6 with TRBJ2-3; tentatively, D is TRBD1 (6 bases). The CDR3 has 16 residues. Germline-derived CDR1 and CDR2 are SGHDT and YYEEEE. The V and J ends lost 4 bases and 4 bases respectively, with 19 bases between them. CDR3 residues: CASSPGQPGKADTQYF. In DNA form, the CDR3 reads TGTGCCAGCAGCCCAGGACAGCCAGGGAAGGCAGATACGCAGTATTTT.